The clone carrying this T cell receptor (beta chain) was picked up a small number of times. This CDR3 is built from 16 residues. Trimming left V 0 bases short and J 2 bases short, with 12 bases between. From germline, CDR1 is SGDLS and CDR2 YYNGEE. These data originate in a study of blood T cell repertoires in COVID-19. Whole-study context: The analysed material was cDNA or gDNA that came from T cells, B-cell-depleted T cells, or PBMCs.

The method was immunoSEQ multiplex PCR; TCRdb's version includes in-frame clones alone and lacks a portion of them. Of fewer than 200,000 clones in the sample, 65% to 90% were seen once. The source material was peripheral blood. This receptor was identified in a man aged 45-65 years with active or convalescent COVID-19. The chain employs TRBV9 and TRBJ1-5, with D possibly matching TRBD1 (6 bases). The CDR3 sequence: CASSVARGRGNQPQHF. CDR3 DNA: TGTGCCAGCAGCGTAGCCAGGGGTAGGGGCAATCAGCCCCAGCATTTT. The full variable domain, rest sourced from reference TRBV9 and TRBJ1-5, is DSGVTQTPKHLITATGQRVTLRCSPRSGDLSVYWYQQSLDQGLQFLIQYYNGEERAKGNILERFSAQQFPDLHSELNLSSLELGDSALYFCASSVARGRGNQPQHFGDGTRLSIL.